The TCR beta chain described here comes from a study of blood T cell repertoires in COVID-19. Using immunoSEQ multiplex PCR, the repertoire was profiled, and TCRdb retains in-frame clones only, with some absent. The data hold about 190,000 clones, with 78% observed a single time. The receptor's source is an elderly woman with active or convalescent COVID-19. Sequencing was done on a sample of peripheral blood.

CDR3 sequence: CATRGGRRDTQYF. The CDR3 DNA sequence: TGTGCCACCCGGGGGGGCCGGAGAGATACGCAGTATTTT. The V and J genes are TRBV11-2 and TRBJ2-3; TRBD2 agrees at 8 bases. V gave up 10 bases and J gave up 5 bases; unmatched junction bases: 8. The CDR3 runs to 13 residues. Germline V gene data show CDR1 as SGHAT and CDR2 as FQNNGV.